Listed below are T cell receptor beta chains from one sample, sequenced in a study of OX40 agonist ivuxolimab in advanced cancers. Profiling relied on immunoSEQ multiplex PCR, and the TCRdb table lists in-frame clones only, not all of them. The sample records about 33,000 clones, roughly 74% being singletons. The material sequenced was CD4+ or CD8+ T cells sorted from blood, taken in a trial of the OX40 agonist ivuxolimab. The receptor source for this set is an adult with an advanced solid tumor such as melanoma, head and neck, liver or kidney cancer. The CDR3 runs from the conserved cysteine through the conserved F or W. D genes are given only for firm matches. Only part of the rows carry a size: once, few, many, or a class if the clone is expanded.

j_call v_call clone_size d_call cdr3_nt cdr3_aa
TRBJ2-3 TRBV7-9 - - TGTGCCAGCACCCCTTGGCGCAACACAGATACGCAGTATTTT CASTPWRNTDTQYF
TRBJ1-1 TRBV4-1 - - TGCGCCAGCAGCTTTGGAACAGGGATGAACACTGAAGCTTTCTTT CASSFGTGMNTEAFF
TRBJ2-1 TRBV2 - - TGTGCCAGCATGAAGGGGAAGGGGGGGCAGTCCCATGAGCAGTTCTTC CASMKGKGGQSHEQFF
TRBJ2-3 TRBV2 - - TGTGCCAGCAGTGAGGGGACATCGTTGAATACGCAGTATTTT CASSEGTSLNTQYF
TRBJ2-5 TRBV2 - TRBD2 TGTGCCAGCAGGCCTAGCGGGGGGGCATCAGAGACCCAGTACTTC CASRPSGGASETQYF
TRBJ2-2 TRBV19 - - TGTGCCAGTAGTATACTGGACAAGAACACCGGGGAGCTGTTTTTT CASSILDKNTGELFF
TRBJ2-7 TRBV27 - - TGTGCCAGCAGTTTAAAAGCGGGCGGGGCCAGTTCCTCCTACGAGCAGTACTTC CASSLKAGGASSSYEQYF
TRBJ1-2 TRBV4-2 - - TGTGCCAGCAGCCAAGACAGGGTCTATGGCTACACCTTC CASSQDRVYGYTF
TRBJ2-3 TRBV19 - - TGTGCCAGCAGCGAGGAGAGTCCAGTCGCAGATACGCAGTATTTT CASSEESPVADTQYF
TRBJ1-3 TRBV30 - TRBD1 TGTGCCTGGAGAAGGACAGGGGGCCTCTCTGGAAACACCATATATTTT CAWRRTGGLSGNTIYF
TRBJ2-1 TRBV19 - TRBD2 TGTGCCAGTAGTATTGGGCCGATAAAAGCGGGGGGCCAAGACAATGAGCAGTTCTTC CASSIGPIKAGGQDNEQFF
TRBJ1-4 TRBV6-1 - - TGTGCCAGCATCACTGCGGTAGGGGCCGCTGAAAAACTGTTTTTT CASITAVGAAEKLFF
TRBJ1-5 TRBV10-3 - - TGTGCCATCGGGAGTAACAATCAGCCCCAGCATTTT CAIGSNNQPQHF
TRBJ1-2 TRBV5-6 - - TGTGCCAGCAGCTTGTCGGGTGGGGTTACCTATGGCTACACCTTC CASSLSGGVTYGYTF
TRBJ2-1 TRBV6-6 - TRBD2 TGTGCCGGTTCTAGCGGGGGTTACAATGAGCAGTTCTTC CAGSSGGYNEQFF
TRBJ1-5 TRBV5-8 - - TGTGCCAGCAGCTTGCGGTGGGGGGGGCAGAATCAGCCCCAGCATTTT CASSLRWGGQNQPQHF
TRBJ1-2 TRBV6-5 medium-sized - TGTGCCAGCAGTGGCCGGGACACCATTAACTATGGCTACACCTTC CASSGRDTINYGYTF
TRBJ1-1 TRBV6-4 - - TGTGCCAGCAGTGATCCTCGATTTGGAGCTTTCTTT CASSDPRFGAFF
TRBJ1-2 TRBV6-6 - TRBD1 TGTGCCAGCAGCCAACTGGGACAGAGCTATGGCTACACCTTC CASSQLGQSYGYTF
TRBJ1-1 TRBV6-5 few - TGTGCCAGCAGTTACTCGGAAGGGATTGTTTTCTTT CASSYSEGIVFF
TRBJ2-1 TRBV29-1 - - TGCAGCCTTGGACTTTCTTACAATGAGCAGTTCTTC CSLGLSYNEQFF
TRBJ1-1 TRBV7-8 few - TGTGCCAGCAGCCGAATGTGGGGGATTCGGTACACTGAAGCTTTCTTT CASSRMWGIRYTEAFF
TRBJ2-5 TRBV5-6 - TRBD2 TGTGCCAGCAGCTTGGCCCGGGGGGGCCAAGAGACCCAGTACTTC CASSLARGGQETQYF
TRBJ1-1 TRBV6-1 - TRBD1 TGTGCCAGCAGACCGGGACAGGGGGGAGGCACTGAAGCTTTCTTT CASRPGQGGGTEAFF
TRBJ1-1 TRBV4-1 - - TGCGCCAGCAGCCAACCAGCGGCGCAGGCGAACACTGAAGCTTTCTTT CASSQPAAQANTEAFF
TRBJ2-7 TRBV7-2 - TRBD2 TGTGCCAGCAGCCGGGGGGGGATCTCCTACGAGCAGTACTTC CASSRGGISYEQYF
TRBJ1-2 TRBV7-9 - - TGTGCCAGCAGCTTTTATAGGGGTAGGGGCTACACCTTC CASSFYRGRGYTF
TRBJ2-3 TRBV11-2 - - TGTGCCAGCAGCTTAGGCTTTTGGCGGTTATCGGAAGCAGATACGCAGTATTTT CASSLGFWRLSEADTQYF
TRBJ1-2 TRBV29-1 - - TGCAGCGTTGAACTAGCGGGTTCAGGAGACTATGGCTACACCTTC CSVELAGSGDYGYTF
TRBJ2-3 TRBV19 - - TGTGCCAGTAGCCACCCACAGGGAGATACGCAGTATTTT CASSHPQGDTQYF
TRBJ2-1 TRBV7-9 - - TGTGCCAGCAGCTTAGGGGGGTCCTACAATGAGCAGTTCTTC CASSLGGSYNEQFF
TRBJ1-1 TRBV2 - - TGTGCCAGCAGCTCGCTGGAGAACACTGAAGCTTTCTTT CASSSLENTEAFF
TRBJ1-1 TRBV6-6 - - TGTGCCAGCAGCTGGAACACTGAAGCTTTCTTT CASSWNTEAFF
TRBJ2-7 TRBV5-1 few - TGCGCCAGCAGCTTGGACGAGCAGTACTTC CASSLDEQYF
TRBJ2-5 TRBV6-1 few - TGTGCCAGCAATGCGCTGAACCAAGAGACCCAGTACTTC CASNALNQETQYF
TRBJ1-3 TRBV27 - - TGTGCCAGCAGTTTATCGGGGTTTGGCAGGGAAGGAAACACCATATATTTT CASSLSGFGREGNTIYF
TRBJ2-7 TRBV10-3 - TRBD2 TGTGCCATCAGGGCCGGGACTAGCGGTGTTTCCTACGAGCAGTACTTC CAIRAGTSGVSYEQYF
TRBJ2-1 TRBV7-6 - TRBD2 TGTGCCAGCAGTACTTCTAGCGGGGCGGGTGAGCAGTTCTTC CASSTSSGAGEQFF
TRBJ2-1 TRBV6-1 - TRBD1 TGTGCCAGCAGTGTACAGGGGGTGGGGGATGAGCAGTTCTTC CASSVQGVGDEQFF
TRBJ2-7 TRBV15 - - TGTGCCACCAGCCTTGGCCTCTCCGACTACGAGCAGTACTTC CATSLGLSDYEQYF
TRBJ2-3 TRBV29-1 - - TGCAGCGCTGGACAGAGCTACACAGATACGCAGTATTTT CSAGQSYTDTQYF
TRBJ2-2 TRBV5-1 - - TGCGCCAGCAGCTTTGGACAGACCACCGGGGAGCTGTTTTTT CASSFGQTTGELFF
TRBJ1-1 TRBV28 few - TGTGCCAGCAGTCCCCCGGGGGCAATTGAAGCTTTCTTT CASSPPGAIEAFF
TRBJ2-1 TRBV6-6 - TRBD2 TGTGCCGTAGAAAGTAGCGGGACCAACCAGTTCTTC CAVESSGTNQFF
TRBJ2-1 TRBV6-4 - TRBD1 TGTGCCAGCAGTTTTTCGGGGACAGCGATCTACAATGAGCAGTTCTTC CASSFSGTAIYNEQFF
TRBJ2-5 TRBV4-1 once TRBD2 TGCGCCAGCAGCCTGGGACTAGCGGAAGAGACCCAGTACTTC CASSLGLAEETQYF
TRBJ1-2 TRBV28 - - TGTGCCAGCAGCAGCCCAGGGGCAAGTAACTATGGCTACACCTTC CASSSPGASNYGYTF
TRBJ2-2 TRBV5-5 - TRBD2 TGTGCCAGCAGGGCTAGCGGGCTGAACACCGGGGAGCTGTTTTTT CASRASGLNTGELFF